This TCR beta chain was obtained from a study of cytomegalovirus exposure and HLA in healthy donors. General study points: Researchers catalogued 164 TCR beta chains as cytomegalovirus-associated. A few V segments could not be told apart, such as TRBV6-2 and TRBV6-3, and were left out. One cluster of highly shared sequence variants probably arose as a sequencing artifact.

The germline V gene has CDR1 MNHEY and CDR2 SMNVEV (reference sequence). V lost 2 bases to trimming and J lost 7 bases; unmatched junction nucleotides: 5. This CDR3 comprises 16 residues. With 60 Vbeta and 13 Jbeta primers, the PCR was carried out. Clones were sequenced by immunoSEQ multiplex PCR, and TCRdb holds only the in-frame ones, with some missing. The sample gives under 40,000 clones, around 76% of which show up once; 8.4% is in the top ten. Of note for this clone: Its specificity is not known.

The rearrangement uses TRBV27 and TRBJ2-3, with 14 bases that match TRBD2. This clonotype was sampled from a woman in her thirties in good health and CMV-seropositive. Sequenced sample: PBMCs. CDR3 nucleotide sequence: TGTGCCAGCAGTTTAAGACTAGCGGGAGGGCGACATACGCAGTATTTT. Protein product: CASSLRLAGGRHTQYF.